The present T cell receptor beta chain was sequenced within a study of regulatory T cells in long-lasting Graves disease. CDR1 is MDHEN and CDR2 is SYDVKM in the germline V gene. Trimming cost V 5 bases and J 0 bases; bases outside gene matches: 8. This CDR3 has 18 residues. Arm-PCR of CDR3 regions and iRepertoire HTBI primers were used to build TCR beta libraries. Original processing notes: Overall, samples carried approximately 60 TRBV and 14 TRBJ segments. Via MiXCR, TCRdb re-called the multiplex PCR reads, giving one row per CDR3 protein. It is TCRdb's table, rather than the study itself, that gives the V and J calls and clone size. The sample contains approximately 470,000 distinct CDR3 sequences, 15% to 20% of which appear only once. Sample time point: newly diagnosed GD, antithyroid drugs for less than 3 months. PBMC-extracted RNA yielded the TCR library. In its sample, this clonotype was seen many times.

These same records also appear under a second study, on T cells in Graves' hyperthyroidism and ophthalmopathy.

This material consisted of peripheral blood mononuclear cells (PBMCs), taken at new diagnosis, from a patient treated with antithyroid drugs. The clonotype comes from a middle-aged man with Graves disease. The chain has TRBV28 and TRBJ2-1; 12 bases map to TRBD2. The CDR3 DNA is TGTGCCAGCAGTGTGACTAGCGGGAGCGTCGGCTCCTACAATGAGCAGTTCTTC. It specifies CASSVTSGSVGSYNEQFF.